The rows below give T cell receptor beta chains drawn from one sample of a study of CD4+ T cells in melanoma. Produced via immunoSEQ multiplex PCR; TCRdb's table is partial and in-frame only. This table has about 140,000 clones, about 90% appearing once. The receptor source for this set is a human donor with melanoma. Each CDR3 is given with its conserved first and last residue. D genes are given only for firm matches. A row's size may be missing; if present it is once, few, many or a size class.

j_call,v_call,clone_size,cdr3_length,d_call,cdr3_nt,cdr3_aa
TRBJ1-1,TRBV5-6,.,15,.,TGTGCCAGCAGCCCCCCGACAGGAGCATTGACTGAAGCTTTCTTT,CASSPPTGALTEAFF
TRBJ1-5,TRBV6-5,.,15,.,TGTGCCAGCAGTTCGACAGCTTATAGCAATCAGCCCCAGCATTTT,CASSSTAYSNQPQHF
TRBJ1-4,TRBV27,once,15,.,TGTGCCAGCAGTTTTAGCCGGGGCCGGAATGAAAAACTGTTTTTT,CASSFSRGRNEKLFF
TRBJ1-5,TRBV2,few,12,.,TGTGCCAGCAGTGAGGAAGTTCAGCCCCAGCATTTT,CASSEEVQPQHF
TRBJ2-7,TRBV6-6,.,12,.,TGTGCCAGCGCGACAGGGAGGTCCGAGCAGTACTTC,CASATGRSEQYF
TRBJ2-3,TRBV7-8,.,16,.,TGTGCCAGCAGCTTGGGGCAGGGGTTCCGCACAGATACGCAGTATTTT,CASSLGQGFRTDTQYF
TRBJ1-5,TRBV6-6,.,15,.,TGTGCCAGCAGGAGGGGCCCGGGGGGCAATCAGCCCCAGCATTTT,CASRRGPGGNQPQHF
TRBJ2-5,TRBV4-1,.,15,TRBD1,TGCGCCAGCAGCCCAAATCCGGGACAGGGGCGGACCCAGTACTTC,CASSPNPGQGRTQYF
TRBJ1-1,TRBV7-9,.,12,.,TGTGCCAGCAGCTTAGATACCTCGAGGGCTTTCTTT,CASSLDTSRAFF
TRBJ2-7,TRBV21-1,.,14,.,TGTGCCAGCAGCAACTGGGGACAGGGCTACGAGCAGTACTTC,CASSNWGQGYEQYF
TRBJ2-1,TRBV6-5,.,15,TRBD2,TGTGCCAGCAGTTACGGGAGCGGGGGGGCGGGTGAGCAGTTCTTC,CASSYGSGGAGEQFF
TRBJ2-2,TRBV5-1,.,18,TRBD2,TGCGCCAGCAGCTCCGGACTAGCGGGGGGGCTCGACACCGGGGAGCTGTTTTTT,CASSSGLAGGLDTGELFF
TRBJ1-2,TRBV25-1,.,12,.,TGTGCCAGCAGTGAACAGGGCTATGGCTACACCTTC,CASSEQGYGYTF
TRBJ1-1,TRBV2,.,11,.,TGTGCCAGCAGTGAATGGGTGACGCCTTTCTTT,CASSEWVTPFF
TRBJ1-2,TRBV10-3,.,15,.,TGTGCCATCATGACGGGGGACGGGACTAACTATGGCTACACCTTC,CAIMTGDGTNYGYTF
TRBJ1-2,TRBV7-9,few,14,TRBD1,TGTGCCAGCAGCTTAACAGGGGCTGCCTATGGCTACACCTTC,CASSLTGAAYGYTF
TRBJ2-7,TRBV5-8,once,14,.,TGTGCCAGCAGCTTAGCGGCAGCTACCTACGAGCAGTACTTC,CASSLAAATYEQYF
TRBJ2-7,TRBV4-1,.,15,.,TGCGCCAGCAGCCAAGAATGGATTGGAGGGGACGAGCAGTACTTC,CASSQEWIGGDEQYF
TRBJ2-7,TRBV6-5,.,15,TRBD1,TGTGCCAGCAGTGGGCCGGGACAGGGCTCCTACGAGCAGTACTTC,CASSGPGQGSYEQYF
TRBJ1-5,TRBV6-5,few,13,TRBD1,TGTGCCAGCAGTACAGGGGGCGGTCAGCCCCAGCATTTT,CASSTGGGQPQHF
TRBJ1-5,TRBV6-1,.,14,TRBD1,TGTGCCAGCACCCCGGACAGGGGCATCCAGCCCCAGCATTTT,CASTPDRGIQPQHF
TRBJ1-1,TRBV7-3,.,13,.,TGTGCCAGCAGCCCGGTGGGAGGGGCTGAAGCTTTCTTT,CASSPVGGAEAFF
TRBJ2-3,TRBV19,.,14,.,TGTGCCAGTAGTCCGAGTCAACGAACAGATACGCAGTATTTT,CASSPSQRTDTQYF
TRBJ2-4,TRBV11-2,.,14,TRBD2,TGTGCCAGCAGCTCGCGGGGGGGAGAAAACATTCAGTACTTC,CASSSRGGENIQYF
TRBJ1-4,TRBV7-2,.,15,.,TGTGCCAGCAGCTTTACAGGGCGTAACAATGAAAAACTGTTTTTT,CASSFTGRNNEKLFF
TRBJ2-4,TRBV18,.,13,.,TGTGCCAGCTCAGCGATCCACCAGAGTCTCGGGAACTTC,CASSAIHQSLGNF
TRBJ2-7,TRBV6-5,.,14,TRBD1,TGTGCCAGCAGCGGACAGGGAGTTACCTACGAGCAGTACTTC,CASSGQGVTYEQYF
TRBJ1-1,TRBV7-2,.,15,.,TGTGCCAGCAGCTTCGGACTATTGCTCGGGTCTGAAGCTTTCTTT,CASSFGLLLGSEAFF
TRBJ2-3,TRBV5-1,.,15,TRBD1,TGCGCCAGCAGCCCGGGACAGGGATACACAGATACGCAGTATTTT,CASSPGQGYTDTQYF
TRBJ1-6,TRBV6-1,.,15,TRBD1,TGTGCCAGCAGTGGGAGACAGGGGGCGGCTTCACCCCTCCACTTT,CASSGRQGAASPLHF
TRBJ1-2,TRBV2,.,15,.,TGTGCCAGCAGTGTACAGGGTCTCGCTAACTATGGCTACACCTTC,CASSVQGLANYGYTF
TRBJ2-6,TRBV6-5,.,15,.,TGTGCCAGCAGTCGAGAGCCCTCTGGGGCCAACGTCCTGACTTTC,CASSREPSGANVLTF
TRBJ1-3,TRBV5-4,once,13,TRBD1,TGTGCCAGCAGCGAAGGACAGGGATACACCATATATTTT,CASSEGQGYTIYF
TRBJ1-5,TRBV30,.,13,TRBD1,TGTGCCTGGAATAGGGGACAGGGTGAGTCCCAGCATTTT,CAWNRGQGESQHF
TRBJ2-4,TRBV7-2,.,16,.,TGTGCCAGCAGCTTAGCTTTGGTGGGTGCCAAAAACATTCAGTACTTC,CASSLALVGAKNIQYF
TRBJ1-5,TRBV5-1,.,15,.,TGCGCCAGCAGCCGTACGGGGGAGGCCAATCAGCCCCAGCATTTT,CASSRTGEANQPQHF
TRBJ1-4,TRBV5-1,.,15,.,TGCGCCAGCAGCTTGGGACAGCAAGGGAATGAAAAACTGTTTTTT,CASSLGQQGNEKLFF
TRBJ2-1,TRBV5-1,.,14,TRBD1,TGCGCCAGCAATAGGGACAGGGGGCTCGATGAGCAGTTCTTC,CASNRDRGLDEQFF
TRBJ2-5,TRBV5-5,.,15,TRBD1,TGTGCCAGCAGCCGACTAGACAGGGGATGGGAGACCCAGTACTTC,CASSRLDRGWETQYF
TRBJ2-5,TRBV18,.,15,.,TGTGCCAGCTCACCACGGCCGAGCCCACAAGAGACCCAGTACTTC,CASSPRPSPQETQYF
TRBJ1-2,TRBV30,.,12,.,TGTGCCTGGAAGCCGGTAAACTATGGCTACACCTTC,CAWKPVNYGYTF
TRBJ1-2,TRBV7-2,once,15,.,TGTGCCAGCAATTCCGGCGGGGCGGTTGGGGCTGGCTACACCTTC,CASNSGGAVGAGYTF
TRBJ2-3,TRBV19,.,16,TRBD2,TGTGCCAGTAGCCAAAACTCAGCGGGGGGACGTGATACGCAGTATTTT,CASSQNSAGGRDTQYF
TRBJ1-5,TRBV2,.,13,.,TGTGCCAGCAGTGAAGCGCAGACAGGGCCCCAGCATTTT,CASSEAQTGPQHF
TRBJ2-7,TRBV6-1,.,14,.,TGTGCCAGCAGAGTTGAGTTAGGCCTACGCGAGCAGTACTTC,CASRVELGLREQYF
TRBJ2-1,TRBV11-2,.,15,.,TGTGCCAGCAGCTTGAGACGGACAGCCTCCAATGAGCAGTTCTTC,CASSLRRTASNEQFF
TRBJ2-2,TRBV4-2,.,16,.,TGTGCCAGCAGCCAAGTCGGTTTTCCGAACACCGGGGAGCTGTTTTTT,CASSQVGFPNTGELFF
TRBJ2-3,TRBV5-1,once,14,TRBD2,TGCGCCAGCAGCGGCGGGGAGGGGACAGATACGCAGTATTTT,CASSGGEGTDTQYF
TRBJ2-1,TRBV7-9,.,13,.,TGTGCCAGCCTTCCCAGCTCCTACAATGAGCAGTTCTTC,CASLPSSYNEQFF
TRBJ1-6,TRBV19,.,17,.,TGTGCCAGTAGTATGGAAGGGAACGGGGCATATAATTCACCCCTCCACTTT,CASSMEGNGAYNSPLHF
TRBJ2-2,TRBV11-3,.,15,.,TGTGCCAGCAGCTTAACGGAAGCGAACACCGGGGAGCTGTTTTTT,CASSLTEANTGELFF
TRBJ2-6,TRBV4-2,.,19,.,TGTGCCAGCAGCCAAGCGGGGGGCCTAGACAGCTCTGGGGCCAACGTCCTGACTTTC,CASSQAGGLDSSGANVLTF
TRBJ1-2,TRBV6-6,.,13,TRBD1,TGTGCCAGCAGACAGACAGGGGCCCATGGCTACACCTTC,CASRQTGAHGYTF
TRBJ2-2,TRBV5-5,.,15,.,TGTGCCAGCAGCTTAGGGGGGCCGACTGGTCGGTTGCTGTTTTTT,CASSLGGPTGRLLFF
TRBJ2-1,TRBV5-6,.,15,TRBD2,TGTGCCAGCAGCTTTATTGCTAGCGGCTACAATGAGCAGTTCTTC,CASSFIASGYNEQFF